Listed below are T cell receptor beta chains from one sample, sequenced in a study. Each CDR3 protein is one row after TCRdb ran MiXCR on the 5' RACE reads. The table lists some 60,000 distinct CDR3 sequences, more than 25% of them singletons. Sample: tumor-infiltrating naive CD4+ T cells sorted from the breast tumor. The receptors come from a female donor with breast cancer. Both conserved end residues are part of each CDR3. A D gene is named only where the DNA matches it firmly. Some rows mark clone size as missing; the rest say once, few, many or name a class of expanded clone.

clone size	V gene	CDR3 length	D gene	J gene	CDR3 DNA	CDR3 protein
few	TRBV2	14	NA	TRBJ1-5	TGTGCCAGCAGAACGGGACGGAACAATCAGCCCCAGCATTTT	CASRTGRNNQPQHF
NA	TRBV29-1	12	NA	TRBJ1-1	TGCAGCGCCAGGGATGGGAACACTGAAGCTTTCTTT	CSARDGNTEAFF
few	TRBV20-1	15	NA	TRBJ1-6	TGCAGTGCTAGAGATGGAACAGTAGATAATTCACCCCTCCACTTT	CSARDGTVDNSPLHF
many	TRBV5-1	13	NA	TRBJ2-4	TGCGCCAGCAGCTTGTATCCCAAAAACATTCAGTACTTC	CASSLYPKNIQYF
few	TRBV4-2	16	TRBD2	TRBJ2-4	TGTGCCAGCAGCCAACAGGGGACTAGCGGTCGAAACATTCAGTACTTC	CASSQQGTSGRNIQYF
few	TRBV7-9	16	TRBD2	TRBJ2-1	TGTGCCAGCAGCTCTAAGGGGACTAGCGGATACAATGAGCAGTTCTTC	CASSSKGTSGYNEQFF
NA	TRBV29-1	12	NA	TRBJ1-1	TGCAGCGTTACCGTTATCGACACTGAAGCTTTCTTT	CSVTVIDTEAFF
once	TRBV7-2	15	NA	TRBJ1-2	TGTGCCAGCAGCTTAGTTTACGGGGGGGGTCAGGGCTACACCTTC	CASSLVYGGGQGYTF
few	TRBV29-1	13	NA	TRBJ1-1	TGCAGCGTTGATCGGGGTGGGGACACTGAAGCTTTCTTT	CSVDRGGDTEAFF
few	TRBV7-3	16	NA	TRBJ2-3	TGTGCCAGCAGCCAGGGCGCCGACAGCCCAGCCGATACGCAGTATTTT	CASSQGADSPADTQYF
NA	TRBV5-1	14	NA	TRBJ1-1	TGCACCAGCAGCTTGGGGGTCAGCCGCACTGAAGCTCTCTTT	CTSSLGVSRTEALF
NA	TRBV11-1	14	NA	TRBJ1-1	TGTGCCAGCAGCGACTGGGGCTTGAACACTGGAGCTTTCTTT	CASSDWGLNTGAFF
many	TRBV20-1	12	NA	TRBJ1-2	TGCAGTGCTATAAGGTTGGGGGGAGGCTACACCTTC	CSAIRLGGGYTF
few	TRBV20-1	15	NA	TRBJ1-5	TGCAGTGCTAGTCTCTCATTAGCTAGCAATCAGCCCCAGCATTTT	CSASLSLASNQPQHF